This TCR beta chain was identified during a study of T cell repertoires in cytomegalovirus infection. Whole-study results and caveats: Summed frequency of public TCR beta families distinguished CMV carriers with the relevant HLA.

In this sample, this clonotype turned up a few times. Antigen specificity is unknown. With 0 bases removed from V and 1 base from J, the gap between germline ends came to 13 bases. Germline CDR1 and CDR2: MNHEY and SVGAGI. This CDR3 has 17 residues. Using its own MiXCR run on the reads, TCRdb lists one record per CDR3 protein. Found here are around 94,000 distinct CDR3 sequences, approximately 15% of them singletons; the top ten hold less than 10%. This rearrangement joins TRBV6-5 to TRBJ2-1; tentatively, D is TRBD2 (6 bases). Sequenced input: PBMCs. This receptor was obtained from a human donor in good health (CMV status not recorded). Some clones in this sample may be carry-over from other donors' samples. The CDR3 spells CASSYSVWRGSYNEQFF. CDR3 DNA: TGTGCCAGCAGTTACTCGGTCTGGCGGGGATCCTACAATGAGCAGTTCTTC.